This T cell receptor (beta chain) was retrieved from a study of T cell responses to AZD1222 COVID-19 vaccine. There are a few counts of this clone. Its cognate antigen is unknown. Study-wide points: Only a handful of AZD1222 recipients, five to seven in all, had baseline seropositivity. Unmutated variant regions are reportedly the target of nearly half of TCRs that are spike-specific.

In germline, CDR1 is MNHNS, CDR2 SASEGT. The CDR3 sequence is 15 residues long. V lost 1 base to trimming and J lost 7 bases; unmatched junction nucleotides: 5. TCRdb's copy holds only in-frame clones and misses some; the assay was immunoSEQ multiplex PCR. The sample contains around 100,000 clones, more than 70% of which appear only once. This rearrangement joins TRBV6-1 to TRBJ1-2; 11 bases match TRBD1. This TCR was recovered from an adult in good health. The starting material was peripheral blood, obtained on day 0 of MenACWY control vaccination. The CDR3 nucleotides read TGTGCCAGCAGTGAAGAGGACAGGGGGCGCGGTGGCTACACCTTC. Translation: CASSEEDRGRGGYTF.